The rows below give T cell receptor beta chains drawn from one sample of a study of blood T cell repertoires in COVID-19. The data were produced by immunoSEQ multiplex PCR, yet TCRdb's version contains in-frame clones alone and is incomplete. The sample holds about 220,000 clones, less than 90% seen once. The specimen sequenced was peripheral blood. Receptors originate from a woman aged 60-75 years who had recovered from COVID-19. CDR3s include the opening cysteine and the closing phenylalanine or tryptophan. The order of the fields is clone size, V gene, J gene, D gene, CDR3 protein, CDR3 DNA. The D gene is left open where the match is weak. Only some rows state a clone size, as once, few, many or a class for expanded clones.

NA	TRBV11-1	TRBJ2-3	TRBD1	CASSATGEATDTQYF	TGTGCCAGCAGCGCGACAGGGGAGGCCACAGATACGCAGTATTTT
NA	TRBV19	TRBJ1-2	TRBD1	CASSLSGTGFGYGYTF	TGTGCCAGTAGTCTCTCCGGGACAGGGTTCGGCTATGGCTACACCTTC
NA	TRBV5-1	TRBJ1-2	NA	CASSQLMGGNYGYTF	TGCGCCAGCAGCCAACTCATGGGGGGAAACTATGGCTACACCTTC
NA	TRBV5-1	TRBJ1-1	TRBD1	CASSQGGLKTEAFF	TGCGCCAGCTCTCAGGGGGGCTTGAAGACTGAAGCTTTCTTT
once	TRBV11-2	TRBJ1-1	NA	CASSRDVGQKTFF	TGTGCCAGCAGCCGAGACGTAGGACAGAAGACTTTCTTT
NA	TRBV12-3/TRBV12-4	TRBJ2-7	NA	CASGPSLYEQYF	TGTGCCAGCGGGCCTTCTCTTTACGAGCAGTACTTC
NA	TRBV6-2/TRBV6-3	TRBJ2-1	TRBD2	CASSYGLTSGGNEQFF	TGTGCCAGCAGTTACGGGCTGACTAGCGGTGGGAATGAGCAGTTCTTC
NA	TRBV4-2	TRBJ1-2	NA	CASSQDGNSQEYGYTF	TGTGCCAGCAGCCAAGATGGTAACAGTCAAGAATATGGCTACACCTTC
NA	TRBV11-1	TRBJ2-1	TRBD2	CASSVGLAGATSEQFF	TGTGCCAGCAGCGTCGGACTAGCGGGGGCTACAAGTGAGCAGTTCTTC
NA	TRBV9	TRBJ1-4	NA	CASSVGGGPNEKLFF	TGTGCCAGCAGCGTAGGCGGGGGCCCTAATGAAAAACTGTTTTTT
NA	TRBV6-2/TRBV6-3	TRBJ2-7	NA	CASSYTAYEQYF	TGTGCCAGCAGTTATACCGCGTACGAGCAGTACTTC
NA	TRBV9	TRBJ2-7	TRBD2	CASSVDSGFSYEQYF	TGTGCCAGCAGCGTAGATAGCGGGTTCTCCTACGAGCAGTACTTC
NA	TRBV2	TRBJ1-2	TRBD1	CASISYLGQGAGYTF	TGTGCCAGCATCTCATATTTGGGACAGGGAGCTGGCTACACCTTC
few	TRBV5-1	TRBJ2-5	TRBD1	CASSLGQGARETQYF	TGCGCCAGCAGCTTGGGGCAGGGGGCTAGAGAGACCCAGTACTTC
NA	TRBV7-9	TRBJ1-2	NA	CASSLAGGSGYTF	TGTGCCAGCAGCTTAGCGGGGGGAAGTGGCTACACCTTC
once	TRBV7-8	TRBJ2-1	TRBD1	CASSDTGTGWSEQFF	TGTGCCAGCAGCGATACCGGGACAGGGTGGAGTGAGCAGTTCTTC
once	TRBV5-4	TRBJ1-1	NA	CASSLRGEGTEAFF	TGTGCCAGCAGCCTGCGAGGAGAAGGCACTGAAGCTTTCTTT
NA	TRBV6-5	TRBJ1-6	NA	CASSSAGASPLHF	TGTGCCAGCAGTTCGGCAGGGGCGTCACCCCTCCACTTT
NA	TRBV2	TRBJ1-2	NA	CASSDTREAGYTF	TGTGCCAGCAGTGATACCAGGGAGGCTGGCTACACCTTC
NA	TRBV5-1	TRBJ2-5	TRBD2	CASSLGGGQETQYF	TGCGCCAGCAGCTTGGGCGGGGGCCAAGAGACCCAGTACTTC
NA	TRBV30	TRBJ1-4	NA	CAWSVPRETNEKLFF	TGTGCCTGGAGTGTTCCCCGGGAAACTAATGAAAAACTGTTTTTT
NA	TRBV5-4	TRBJ1-2	TRBD1	CASSLGTGDEDGYTF	TGTGCCAGCAGCTTGGGAACAGGGGACGAGGATGGCTACACCTTC
NA	TRBV30	TRBJ2-5	TRBD1	CAWATGGWETQYF	TGTGCCTGGGCGACAGGGGGCTGGGAGACCCAGTACTTC
NA	TRBV6-5	TRBJ2-7	TRBD2	CASSPGTSYYEQYF	TGTGCCAGCAGTCCCGGGACTAGTTATTACGAGCAGTACTTC
NA	TRBV19	TRBJ2-3	TRBD2	CASRNGVAGDSTDTQYF	TGTGCCAGTCGCAACGGGGTAGCGGGGGATAGCACAGATACGCAGTATTTT
NA	TRBV6-5	TRBJ2-7	NA	CASSLSQTYEQYF	TGTGCCAGCAGCCTCAGTCAAACCTACGAGCAGTACTTC
NA	TRBV24-1	TRBJ1-2	TRBD1	CATSDEPDRDYGYTF	TGTGCCACCAGTGACGAGCCAGACAGGGACTATGGCTACACCTTC
NA	TRBV18	TRBJ1-2	NA	CASSPESLYGYTF	TGTGCCAGCTCACCAGAGTCCTTATATGGCTACACCTTC
once	TRBV4-1	TRBJ1-1	NA	CASSQDPSANTEAFF	TGCGCCAGCAGCCAAGACCCCAGTGCCAACACTGAAGCTTTCTTT
NA	TRBV10-3	TRBJ2-3	TRBD1	CAISAGSGTGVTDTQYF	TGTGCCATCAGTGCCGGGTCCGGGACAGGGGTTACAGATACGCAGTATTTT
NA	TRBV7-3	TRBJ2-5	TRBD2	CASSPMTSGVETQYF	TGTGCCAGCAGCCCCATGACTAGCGGGGTAGAGACCCAGTACTTC
NA	TRBV29-1	TRBJ1-4	NA	CSGGGNEKLFF	TGCTCTGGGGGAGGTAATGAAAAACTGTTTTTT
NA	TRBV7-2	TRBJ1-2	TRBD1	CASSPGQGYYGYTF	TGTGCCAGCAGCCCCGGACAGGGTTACTATGGCTACACCTTC
NA	TRBV18	TRBJ2-1	TRBD2	CASSTSGGAYEQFF	TGTGCCAGCTCAACTAGCGGGGGGGCCTATGAGCAGTTCTTC
NA	TRBV18	TRBJ1-2	TRBD1	CASSPRDRAEVSYGYTF	TGTGCCAGCTCACCCAGGGACAGAGCAGAAGTTTCATATGGCTACACCTTC
NA	TRBV5-1	TRBJ2-5	TRBD1	CASSLGDRGFDGETQYF	TGCGCCAGCAGCTTGGGGGACAGGGGCTTTGACGGAGAGACCCAGTACTTC
NA	TRBV5-1	TRBJ2-5	NA	CASSRQEVETQYF	TGCGCCAGCAGCCGTCAGGAGGTAGAGACCCAGTACTTC
NA	TRBV7-3	TRBJ2-3	TRBD2	CASSLGVGLAGVKSTDTQYF	TGTGCCAGCAGCTTAGGTGTCGGACTAGCGGGGGTGAAAAGCACAGATACGCAGTATTTT
NA	TRBV25-1	TRBJ2-7	NA	CATGQVTYEQYF	TGTGCCACTGGGCAGGTTACCTACGAGCAGTACTTC